This T cell receptor beta chain was captured in a study of response to subunit inactivated influenza vaccine. Regarding the study as a whole: That few new T cells are recruited by each seasonal influenza vaccination was the authors' suggestion.

This clonotype showed up just a few times. Antigen: not known. TCRdb reprocessed the RT-PCR reads via MiXCR and lists one record per CDR3 protein. The profile shows 450,000 to 500,000 distinct CDR3 sequences, 9.5% to 12% of them singletons. Germline V gene data show CDR1 as SGHTA and CDR2 as FQGNSA. The V end was cut by 6 bases, the J end by 0 bases, with 15 bases between. CDR3 length: 15 residues. This sequence originates from a man between 50 and 59 years old who received an inactivated influenza vaccine. The genes are TRBV7-2 and TRBJ2-7; D perhaps matches TRBD2 (6 bases). Sequenced here: PBMCs from blood, sampled roughly 6 weeks after vaccination. The chain's CDR3 is CASRGGPRTSYEQYF. The CDR3 region has the DNA TGTGCCAGCAGGGGGGGACCGCGAACCTCCTACGAGCAGTACTTC.